This entry describes one TCR beta chain. This clonotype was recorded a few times. The antigen it binds to is not known. No quality values exist for individual bases; no much larger clone is one base distant. This specimen belongs to a study of T cells in Graves' hyperthyroidism and ophthalmopathy (dated by TCRdb to between 2018 and 2021). Some background on the complete study: Peripheral blood samples were taken at the time of initial diagnosis, prior to any treatment. In addition, the study compared T-cell repertoires in thyroid tissue and in blood from five to seven Graves' hyperthyroidism patients. For training and testing, the 95 to 100 patients in the discovery cohort were randomly divided in a 7:3 ratio. An independent validation cohort of under 20 hyperthyroidism patients and about 16 patients who later progressed to ophthalmopathy tested prospective prediction of ophthalmopathy. After blood sampling, hyperthyroidism patients were treated with methimazole at a starting dose of 30 mg daily, and ophthalmopathy patients were treated with high-dose intravenous methylprednisolone. To identify distinguishing TCR V-J signatures, a discovery cohort of some 99 patients was used, comprising approximately 40 with Graves' ophthalmopathy and 57 with stable Graves' hyperthyroidism. According to the paper, TCR Vbeta CDR3 sequencing was carried out on over 130 peripheral blood samples, which came from 40 to 45 ophthalmopathy, around 74 hyperthyroidism and roughly 17 progressor patients.

Graves' hyperthyroidism was defined as stable when no progression to ophthalmopathy occurred over 18 months of follow-up. Hyperthyroidism patients were newly diagnosed, with disease duration under 2 months, and aged 18 to 65 years. Any patient with an uncontrolled infection, another autoimmune disease, pregnancy or lactation was excluded. Diagnoses were established on the basis of clinical symptoms, serum thyroxine and TRAb, thyroid ultrasound, and orbital computed tomography. PBMCs were separated from approximately 9.9 ml of fresh peripheral blood using Ficoll-Paque density gradient centrifugation. Total RNA was extracted with Trizol reagent, and quality was checked on an Agilent 2100 Bioanalyzer. The TCR beta CDR3 regions were amplified from the RNA transcripts. A first-round RT-PCR of the TCR CDR3 used the HTBI primer set with the Qiagen OneStep RT-PCR kit. Libraries were constructed in a second round of multiplex PCR, after which size selection and purification were performed. Paired-end sequencing of the libraries was performed with 100 bp reads on an Illumina HiSeq2000. In the paper's pipeline: SOAPnuke was used to process the raw data, throwing out any read that contained adapters or uncalled bases, had a mean Phred below 15, or lacked an exact constant-primer or identifier match. High-quality paired reads were merged with COPE v1.2.5, and unique nucleotide sequences were defined as clonotypes. MiTCR v1.1 was used to align clonotypes to the IMGT TRBV, TRBD and TRBJ reference segments. Analysis was restricted to V-J combinations with a frequency above 0.0001, which covered about 99% of repertoires. A TCS score was defined as the ratio of F50 (clonal expansion) to E x V (chaos), with BLOSUM62-based TCRdist applied between CDR3 peptides within each V-J. Welch's t-statistics and random forest reduced just over 500 V-J features to 13, which were used in a naive Bayes classifier (R e1071). The Morisita-Horn index was used to measure how similar the thyroid and blood repertoires were. TCRdb trimmed public reads at Q25 via fastp, called clones via MiXCR and kept in-frame beta chains. CDR3 protein sequences are deduplicated, and each keeps its most common genes and DNA. It is TCRdb's table, rather than the study itself, that gives the V and J calls and clone size. For this sample the table gives 600,000 to 800,000 distinct CDR3 sequences, of which about a third were detected only once. Roughly 30% of the sample is held by the ten biggest clonotypes.

The germline V and J ends show losses of 1 base and 5 bases respectively, and no gene match explains 5 bases of the junction. Inclusive of the bounding cysteine and phenylalanine, the CDR3 is 16 residues long. The retained sequence is limited to the CDR3, 48 bases, with the frame set at the first base. The germline V gene provides CDR1 MGHRA and CDR2 YSYEKL. Broader findings and caveats from the paper: Ophthalmopathy was separated from stable hyperthyroidism by a 13 V-J signature model, with 85% to 90% sensitivity and 81% to 82% specificity obtained in cross-validation and 80%/75% obtained in testing. Blood samples also contained most of the expanded thyroid clonotypes (frequency above 0.001), which suggests that blood repertoires may reflect thyroid immune responses. Sample size was not statistically predetermined, and investigators were not blinded to group allocation. In validation, the model predicted progression to ophthalmopathy a median of around six months before onset, with approximately 68% sensitivity and about 75% specificity.

The receptor was derived from a woman in her forties with Graves' hyperthyroidism. The chain links TRBV4-1 with TRBJ1-4; 9 central bases correspond to TRBD1. Sequencing used blood. The base sequence is TGCGCCAGCAGCCAAGCGCCGACAGGGGGGAATGAAAAACTGTTTTTT. It translates to CASSQAPTGGNEKLFF.